A single T cell receptor beta chain is shown here with its context. Antigen specificity is unknown. The sample belongs to a study of OX40 agonist ivuxolimab in advanced cancers. Study-level background: Hepatocellular carcinoma, melanoma, renal cell or head and neck cancer affected the dose-escalation patients.

The study, taken as a whole, reports: Mean expanded clone counts were higher in CD8+ than CD4+ T cells. Circulating CD4+ and CD8+ T cells showed clonal expansion by week 6 at 0.1 to 3.0 mg/kg.

Some clones are missing from TCRdb's copy, which holds only in-frame ones; the method was immunoSEQ multiplex PCR. The repertoire includes about 28,000 clones, almost 80% of them detected once, and more than 9.5% sits in the top ten. The CDR3 totals 15 residues. The V and J ends lost 0 bases and 0 bases respectively, with 10 bases between them. Germline V gene data show CDR1 as SGHRS and CDR2 as YFSETQ. Patients with a history of autoimmune disease or on systemic immunosuppression were excluded. The clonotype was recovered from an adult with an advanced solid tumor such as melanoma, head and neck, liver or kidney cancer. This chain uses TRBV5-1 with TRBJ2-7; D not certain. Sequencing used CD4+ or CD8+ T cells sorted from blood, obtained in a trial of the OX40 agonist ivuxolimab. CDR3 amino acids: CASSLAIHRSYEQYF. For the CDR3, the DNA is TGCGCCAGCAGCTTGGCCATACACCGCTCCTACGAGCAGTACTTC. Full variable domain (outside the CDR3, taken from reference TRBV5-1 and TRBJ2-7): KAGVTQTPRYLIKTRGQQVTLSCSPISGHRSVSWYQQTPGQGLQFLFEYFSETQRNKGNFPGRFSGRQFSNSRSEMNVSTLELGDSALYLCASSLAIHRSYEQYFGPGTRLTVT.